This entry is about one T cell receptor beta chain. Its matching antigen is unknown. These data come from a study of T cell responses to AZD1222 COVID-19 vaccine. The CDR3 is made up of 14 amino acids. From germline, CDR1 is SQVTM and CDR2 ANQGSEA. With 6 bases removed from V and 3 bases from J, the gap between germline ends came to 15 bases. General study points: Within unmutated variant regions lay the reported targets of nearly half of spike-specific TCRs. Most donors were white British, females outnumbered males, and clonal diversity was possibly underestimated. Spike-specific TCRs gained breadth and depth after people received two AZD1222 doses.

The repertoire was sequenced with immunoSEQ multiplex PCR; TCRdb's copy has only in-frame clones and lacks some. The repertoire includes 150,000 to 200,000 clones, approximately 90% of them detected once, and approximately 3% sits in the top ten. This receptor was taken from an adult in good health. The sample consisted of peripheral blood, taken on day 0 of AZD1222 vaccination. This chain joins TRBV29-1 and TRBJ1-3; D unresolved. The CDR3 DNA reads TGCAGCGTGGGTGGGGTAACTCGTGGAAACACCATATATTTT. Translating gives CSVGGVTRGNTIYF.